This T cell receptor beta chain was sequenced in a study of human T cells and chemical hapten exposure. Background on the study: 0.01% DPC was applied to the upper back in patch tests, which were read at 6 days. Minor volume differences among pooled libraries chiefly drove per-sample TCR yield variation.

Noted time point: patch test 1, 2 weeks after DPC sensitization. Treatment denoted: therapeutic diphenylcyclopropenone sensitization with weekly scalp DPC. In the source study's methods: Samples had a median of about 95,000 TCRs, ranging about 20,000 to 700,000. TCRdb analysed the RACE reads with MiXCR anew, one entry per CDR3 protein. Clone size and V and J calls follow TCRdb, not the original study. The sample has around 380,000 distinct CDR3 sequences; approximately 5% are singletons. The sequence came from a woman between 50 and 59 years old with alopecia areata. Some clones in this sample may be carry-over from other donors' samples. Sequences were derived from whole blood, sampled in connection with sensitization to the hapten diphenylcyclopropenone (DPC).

CDR3 in DNA: TGCAGTGCTAGGGCCTGGACAGGGGACAGAGATTCACCCCTCCACTTT. It encodes CSARAWTGDRDSPLHF. The gene calls are TRBV20-1 and TRBJ1-6; 9 bases agree with TRBD1. The CDR3 length is 16 residues. Germline V gene lookup returns CDR1 DFQATT and CDR2 SNEGSKA (reference sequence). V shed 3 bases, J shed 8 bases, and the junction held 11 bases outside the gene matches.